The 20 T cell receptor beta chains below were found in one sample sequenced in a study of cytomegalovirus exposure and HLA in healthy donors. Primers included in the PCR were 60 Vbeta and 13 Jbeta primers. Some clones are missing from TCRdb's copy, which holds only in-frame ones; the method was immunoSEQ multiplex PCR. The table lists 150,000 to 200,000 clones, roughly 82% of them singletons. Specimen: PBMCs. These receptor sequences come from a girl aged 5 to 17 in good health and CMV-seropositive.

This chain joins TRBV29-1 and TRBJ2-5; D may be TRBD2 (6 bases). The V and J ends lost 7 bases and 5 bases respectively, with 29 bases between them. This CDR3 has 17 amino acids. The germline V gene encodes CDR1 SQVTM and CDR2 ANQGSEA. CDR3 sequence reads: CSGCGLLREPTGETQYF. CDR3 in DNA: TGCAGCGGGTGTGGTCTCCTCCGGGAGCCCACGGGGGAGACCCAGTACTTC.

This clone has more than one count but fewer than ten. The rearrangement links TRBV6-6 to TRBJ2-2, with TRBD1 identical over 7 bases. The CDR3 is 14 amino acids. Unmatched junction bases numbered 6, after V lost 7 bases and J lost 4 bases. Germline CDR1 reads MNHNY; CDR2 reads SVGAGI (reference sequence). CDR3 nucleotide sequence: TGTGCCAGCATTCTAACAGGGGCCACCGGGGAGCTGTTTTTT. It yields the protein CASILTGATGELFF.

This chain links TRBV11-2 with TRBJ2-1, with 16 bases that match TRBD2. CDR1 SGHAT and CDR2 FQNNGV come from the germline V gene. V was pared by 5 bases and J by 7 bases, with 8 bases of the junction left unmatched. This CDR3 has 17 amino acids. The CDR3 DNA reads TGTGCCAGCAGCCCCGGGACTAGCGGGGGGGCCAGGAATGAGCAGTTCTTC. This codes for CASSPGTSGGARNEQFF.

This clone was counted between two and nine times. V and J are TRBV28 and TRBJ1-1, with TRBD1 matching 8 bases. CDR1 and CDR2 from the germline V gene are MDHEN and SYDVKM. The CDR3 runs 15 residues. Unmatched junction bases numbered 7, after V lost 2 bases and J lost 5 bases. The chain's CDR3 is CASSLQGAIGTEAFF. The CDR3 DNA follows: TGTGCCAGCAGTTTACAGGGGGCGATAGGAACTGAAGCTTTCTTT.

This chain uses TRBV27 with TRBJ1-1; TRBD1 is a possible D gene (5 bases). Germline lookup yields CDR1 MNHEY and CDR2 SMNVEV (reference sequence). V was clipped by 3 bases and J by 7 bases, with 15 bases between them. The length of the CDR3 is 14 residues. The CDR3 DNA reads TGTGCCAGCAGTTTGATAGACACAGGACATGAAGCTTTCTTT. The encoded protein is CASSLIDTGHEAFF.

The rearrangement links TRBV7-9 to TRBJ1-2; 7 nucleotides match TRBD1. V was pared by 5 bases and J by 5 bases, with 5 bases of the junction left unmatched. The CDR3 has 13 residues. The germline gives CDR1 SEHNR, CDR2 FQNEAQ (reference sequence). For the CDR3, the DNA is TGTGCCAGCAGCCCAGGGGGGACTTATGGCTACACCTTC. Its translation: CASSPGGTYGYTF.

The rearrangement uses TRBV5-1 and TRBJ2-5; D is possibly TRBD1 (6 bases). V lost 0 bases and J 0 bases, leaving 9 bases between the germline ends. CDR3 size: 15 residues. In germline, CDR1 is SGHRS, CDR2 YFSETQ. In DNA, the CDR3 is TGCGCCAGCAGCTTGGGGCAGGGGTACCAAGAGACCCAGTACTTC. The encoded protein is CASSLGQGYQETQYF.

The gene calls are TRBV29-1 and TRBJ1-4; possible D gene TRBD1, 5 bases. Germline V gene sequence: CDR1 SQVTM, CDR2 ANQGSEA. Between the trimmed V and J ends, which lost 2 bases and 8 bases, there was a span of 9 bases. This CDR3 region has 12 residues. The CDR3 loop reads CSVERAGEKLFF. The CDR3 nucleotides read TGCAGCGTTGAAAGAGCAGGGGAAAAACTGTTTTTT.

The chain is built from TRBV25-1 and TRBJ2-7, with 12 bases that match TRBD2. The CDR3 totals 17 residues. J lost 0 bases, V lost 5 bases, and 8 bases had no gene match. CDR1 is MGHDK, CDR2 SYGVNS, per germline. CDR3 sequence: CASSPRGLAGLSYEQYF. Here the CDR3 DNA reads TGTGCCAGCAGTCCTAGGGGACTAGCGGGTCTCTCCTACGAGCAGTACTTC.

This clone was counted only a few times. This rearrangement joins TRBV11-3 to TRBJ2-2; a weak D match, TRBD1 (5 bases). Trimming stripped 5 bases from V and 7 bases from J, with 17 bases between. The length of the CDR3 is 15 residues. Germline assignment: CDR1 SGHNT and CDR2 YENEEA. CDR3 sequence (DNA): TGTGCCAGCAGCCCAGGGAACCCGACACACGGGGAGCTGTTTTTT. Translation gives CASSPGNPTHGELFF.

This clone has just a few counts. The genes are TRBV5-1 and TRBJ1-1; the D gene is possibly TRBD1 (6 bases). The germline CDR1 and CDR2 sequences are SGHRS and YFSETQ. The CDR3 sequence is 15 residues long. Trimming removed 2 bases from V and 1 base from J, with 12 bases in between. DNA for the CDR3: TGCGCCAGCAGCTTTACCCACAGGGAGAACACTGAAGCTTTCTTT. This sequence encodes CASSFTHRENTEAFF.

V gene TRBV30 combines with J gene TRBJ1-4, with TRBD1 as a possible D gene (5 bases). From germline, CDR1 is GTSNPN and CDR2 SVGIG (reference sequence). The CDR3 length is 13 residues. The V and J ends lost 8 bases and 5 bases respectively, with 15 bases between them. Here the CDR3 DNA reads TGTGCCCGTTTTGACAGCCTAAATGAAAAACTGTTTTTT. Encoded protein: CARFDSLNEKLFF.

This sequence joins TRBV5-6 and TRBJ2-1, with unresolved D. This CDR3 is 15 amino acids long. Trimming stripped 0 bases from V and 4 bases from J, with 11 bases between. CDR1 and CDR2 (germline): SGHDT, YYEEEE. The CDR3 coding sequence is TGTGCCAGCAGCTTGGCCCCTGGCAGTTACAATGAGCAGTTCTTC. It codes for CASSLAPGSYNEQFF.

J is TRBJ2-7 and V is TRBV27, with TRBD1 identical over 10 bases. Germline V gene lookup returns CDR1 MNHEY and CDR2 SMNVEV (reference sequence). The CDR3 has 14 residues. With 2 bases clipped from V and 4 bases from J, the junction kept 2 bases outside the gene matches. The CDR3 sequence: CASSLGTGVYEQYF. The CDR3 DNA reads as TGTGCCAGCAGTTTAGGGACAGGGGTTTACGAGCAGTACTTC.

The chain uses TRBV25-1 and TRBJ2-7, with D possibly matching TRBD2 (5 bases). Trimming cost V 0 bases and J 0 bases, with 12 bases left between them. The CDR3 has 16 residues. CDR1 is MGHDK, CDR2 SYGVNS, per germline. As DNA, the CDR3 is TGTGCCAGCAGTGAATATAGGCCCGGGGTCTCCTACGAGCAGTACTTC. Amino acids: CASSEYRPGVSYEQYF.

The rearrangement uses TRBV30 and TRBJ2-3; 8 nucleotides match TRBD2. V shed 1 base, J shed 3 bases, and the junction held 3 bases outside the gene matches. Per germline, CDR1 GTSNPN and CDR2 SVGIG (reference sequence). This CDR3 region has 14 residues. The CDR3 region is CAWSGLAGTDTQYF. CDR3 coding DNA: TGTGCCTGGAGTGGGTTAGCGGGGACAGATACGCAGTATTTT.

The chain carries TRBV6-5 and TRBJ1-2; the match to TRBD1 covers 10 bases. The CDR3 is made up of 15 amino acids. After removal of 6 bases from V and 2 bases from J, the junction contained 6 bases not matched to a gene. Germline CDR1 MNHEY, CDR2 SVGAGI. For the CDR3, the DNA is TGTGCCAGCAGGGATCGGGACAGGGGCAACTATGGCTACACCTTC. This translates into CASRDRDRGNYGYTF.

The chain carries TRBV18 and TRBJ1-5; D might be TRBD1 (5 bases). CDR3 length: 14 residues. Germline V gene data show CDR1 as KGHSH and CDR2 as LQKENI. Deletions cut 2 bases from V and 0 bases from J, with 5 bases between. The CDR3 reads CASSPDSSNQPQHF. DNA of the CDR3: TGTGCCAGCTCACCAGACAGTAGCAATCAGCCCCAGCATTTT.

The rearrangement joins TRBV5-4 to TRBJ1-1; a possible D gene is TRBD1 (6 bases). V was clipped by 4 bases and J by 4 bases, with 23 bases between them. Germline V lookup: CDR1 SGHNT, CDR2 YYREEE (reference sequence). The CDR3 contains 17 residues. The CDR3 region is CASSLRSGGGGGTEAFF. The CDR3 DNA is TGTGCCAGCAGCCTTAGAAGTGGGGGCGGGGGGGGCACTGAAGCTTTCTTT.

The rearrangement uses TRBV5-8 and TRBJ2-2; D call uncertain. Germline V gene lookup returns CDR1 SGHTS and CDR2 YDEGEE. The CDR3 loop spans 14 amino acids. The V gene lost 0 bases and the J gene lost 6 bases, with 9 bases spanning the gap. The chain's CDR3 is CASSLAVAPGELFF. CDR3 in DNA: TGTGCCAGCAGCTTGGCCGTGGCTCCCGGGGAGCTGTTTTTT.